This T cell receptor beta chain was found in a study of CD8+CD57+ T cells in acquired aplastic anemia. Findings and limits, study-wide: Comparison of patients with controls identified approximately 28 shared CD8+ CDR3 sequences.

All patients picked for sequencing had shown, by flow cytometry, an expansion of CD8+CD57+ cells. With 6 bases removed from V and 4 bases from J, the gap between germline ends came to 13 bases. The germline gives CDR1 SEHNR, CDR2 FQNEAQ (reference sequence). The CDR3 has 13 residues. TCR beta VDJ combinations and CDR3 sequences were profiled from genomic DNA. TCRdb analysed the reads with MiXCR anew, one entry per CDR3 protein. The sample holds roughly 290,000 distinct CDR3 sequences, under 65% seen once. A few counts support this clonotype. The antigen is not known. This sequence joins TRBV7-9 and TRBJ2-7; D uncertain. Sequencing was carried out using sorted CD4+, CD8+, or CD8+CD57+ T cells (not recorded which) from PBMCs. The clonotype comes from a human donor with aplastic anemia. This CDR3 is CASSYSPRYEQYF. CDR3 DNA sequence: TGTGCCAGCAGTTATTCCCCCCGGTACGAGCAGTACTTC.